These 23 T cell receptor beta chains were all obtained from the same sample, sequenced in a study of human T cells and chemical hapten exposure. Time point specified: patch test 1, 2 weeks after DPC sensitization. Treatment: therapeutic diphenylcyclopropenone sensitization with weekly scalp DPC. TCRdb called the RACE reads again in MiXCR, with one record for every CDR3 protein. This sample has 350,000 or so distinct CDR3 sequences, with 5.5% to 8% found just once. This specimen was whole blood, taken in connection with sensitization to the hapten diphenylcyclopropenone (DPC). These receptors were taken from a woman younger than 30 with alopecia areata. Some clones in this sample may be carry-over from other donors' samples.

The rearrangement joins TRBV2 to TRBJ2-7, with a weak D call TRBD1 (6 bases). The CDR3 consists of 13 residues. Trimming took off 7 bases at V and 8 bases at J, with 18 bases between the two ends. The germline gives CDR1 SNHLY, CDR2 FYNNEI. The CDR3 sequence is CASTGHGASKQYF. The CDR3 DNA reads as TGTGCCAGCACGGGACATGGCGCATCCAAGCAGTACTTC.

This clonotype was seen ten or more times. The J gene is TRBJ2-3, the V gene TRBV3-1; TRBD2 matches at 12 bases. Trimming at V came to 0 bases and at J to 4 bases, leaving 2 bases not matched to a gene. Germline assignment: CDR1 LGHDT and CDR2 YNNKEL (reference sequence). The CDR3 runs to 16 residues. The CDR3 loop is CASSQEPSGGADTQYF. The CDR3 coding sequence is TGTGCCAGCAGCCAAGAGCCTAGCGGGGGGGCAGATACGCAGTATTTT.

Only a few counts were recorded for this clonotype. The genes are TRBV3-1 and TRBJ2-1, with 7 bases identical to TRBD2. The CDR3 spans 16 residues. The germline V gene encodes CDR1 LGHDT and CDR2 YNNKEL (reference sequence). The ends lost 0 bases at V and 5 bases at J; junction bases unmatched: 7. As DNA, the CDR3 is TGTGCCAGCAGCCAAGATCGGGGGGTTATTGACAATGAGCAGTTCTTC. Its protein product is CASSQDRGVIDNEQFF.

This clonotype was seen more than once but under ten times. The chain has TRBV3-1 and TRBJ2-7; D gene ambiguous. Trimming left V 4 bases short and J 3 bases short, with 10 bases between. The CDR3 has 13 amino acids. CDR1 is LGHDT and CDR2 is YNNKEL in the germline V gene (reference sequence). CDR3 sequence (DNA): TGTGCCAGCAGCCGGGAAGTGGGCTACGAGCAGTACTTC. It specifies CASSREVGYEQYF.

The chain recombines TRBV19 with TRBJ1-2; D gene unclear. Germline CDR1 LNHDA, CDR2 SQIVND (reference sequence). The CDR3 covers 14 residues. The V and J ends lost 4 bases and 7 bases respectively, with 16 bases between them. The CDR3: CASSTTSDGVGYTF. In nucleotides, the CDR3 is TGTGCCAGTAGTACAACTTCAGACGGGGTTGGCTACACCTTC.

V gene TRBV20-1 combines with J gene TRBJ1-2; possible D gene TRBD1, 5 bases. This CDR3 has 13 residues. Per the germline V gene, CDR1 is DFQATT and CDR2 is SNEGSKA (reference sequence). In nucleotides, the CDR3 is TGCAGAGCTTCAGTGGGGGATTTCTATGGCTACACCTTC. This codes for CRASVGDFYGYTF.

This clonotype has a count of ten or more. The chain joins TRBV6-2 or TRBV6-3 to TRBJ2-7, with 8 bases that match TRBD2. Trimming took 2 bases from V and 2 from J; bases not matched to a gene: 8. The V gene's germline CDR1 is MNHEY and CDR2 SVGEGT. CDR3 length: 16 amino acids. Here the CDR3 reads CASSYPAGENTYEQYF. DNA for the CDR3: TGTGCCAGCAGTTACCCAGCGGGGGAAAACACCTACGAGCAGTACTTC.

This clonotype was detected ten times or more. This chain joins TRBV6-2 or TRBV6-3 and TRBJ2-3, with 13 bases fitting TRBD2. The CDR3 totals 16 residues. The V gene's germline CDR1 is MNHEY and CDR2 SVGEGT. V was pared by 7 bases and J by 0 bases, with 4 bases of the junction left unmatched. The CDR3 DNA follows: TGTGCCAGCAATCTGGGACTAGCGGGGAGCACAGATACGCAGTATTTT. This encodes CASNLGLAGSTDTQYF.

V and J are TRBV10-3 and TRBJ1-5; D gene ambiguous. The CDR3 is 16 residues long. Per the germline V gene, CDR1 is ENHRY and CDR2 is SYGVKD. V was cut by 0 bases and J by 3 bases, with 12 bases left in between. As DNA, the CDR3 is TGTGCCATCAGTGAGTCTGTCAGCCAACTCAATCAGCCCCAGCATTTT. This translates into CAISESVSQLNQPQHF.

There are a few counts of this clonotype. The V call is TRBV20-1, the J call TRBJ2-2; D remains unclear. In germline, CDR1 is DFQATT, CDR2 SNEGSKA (reference sequence). V lost 7 bases and J 6 bases, leaving 9 bases between the germline ends. The CDR3 is 11 residues long. The CDR3 loop is CSVAGPGELFF. The CDR3 nucleotides are TGCAGTGTAGCCGGACCCGGGGAGCTGTTTTTT.

The genes are TRBV7-8 and TRBJ1-1; D gene uncertain. Trimming cost V 4 bases and J 7 bases, with 10 bases left between them. The CDR3 length is 12 residues. Per germline, CDR1 SGHVS and CDR2 FQNEAQ. CDR3 nucleotide sequence: TGTGCCAGCAGCTATGAATCAGGTGAAGCTTTCTTT. It specifies CASSYESGEAFF.

This clonotype was detected many times. The CDR3 DNA follows: TGCGCCAGCAGCCAAGATAGCGGGGTATACGAGCAGTACTTC. As protein: CASSQDSGVYEQYF. This chain connects TRBV4-3 to TRBJ2-7; 8 bases are shared with TRBD2. This CDR3 is built from 14 residues. The V gene's germline CDR1 is LGHNA and CDR2 YSLEER. J gave up 4 bases and V 0 bases, and 2 bases lay outside the gene matches.

V gene TRBV28 combines with J gene TRBJ2-5; D tentatively fits TRBD1 or TRBD2 (5 bases each). CDR1 and CDR2 from the germline V gene are MDHEN and SYDVKM. This CDR3 comprises 14 residues. V dropped 6 bases and J dropped 0 bases, with 11 bases sitting between them. This CDR3 is CASSDSGDQETQYF. In nucleotides, the CDR3 is TGTGCCAGCAGCGACAGCGGAGACCAAGAGACCCAGTACTTC.

This clonotype was seen a few times. The chain joins TRBV9 to TRBJ1-6; 11 bases fit TRBD1. Looked up from germline, CDR1 is SGDLS and CDR2 is YYNGEE. The CDR3 is made up of 15 amino acids. The junction had 4 bases not matched to a gene; V was cut back by 4 bases and J by 7 bases. The CDR3 DNA sequence: TGTGCCAGCAGCTCGGGACAGGGGGTCAATTCACCCCTCCACTTT. This codes for CASSSGQGVNSPLHF.

This clonotype was found a few times. The chain recombines TRBV6-5 with TRBJ1-1; TRBD1 might be the D (5 bases). Between the trimmed V and J ends, which lost 7 bases and 8 bases, there was a span of 20 bases. The CDR3 runs 14 residues. Germline loops: CDR1 MNHEY, CDR2 SVGAGI. This CDR3 is CASNVGTTTREAFF. The CDR3 nucleotides read TGTGCCAGCAACGTAGGGACCACCACACGAGAAGCTTTCTTT.

This clonotype was seen ten or more times. This sequence joins TRBV5-1 and TRBJ1-1; weak D call: TRBD1 (5 bases). The CDR3 spans 14 residues. Germline values: CDR1 SGHRS, CDR2 YFSETQ. V was clipped by 3 bases and J by 4 bases, with 13 bases between them. The CDR3 sequence is CASSSSMGGTEAFF. In DNA form, the CDR3 reads TGCGCCAGCAGCTCAAGCATGGGGGGCACTGAAGCTTTCTTT.

The chain is built from TRBV12-3 or TRBV12-4 and TRBJ1-5; D ambiguous. The germline V and J ends were trimmed by 1 base and 6 bases, with 7 bases remaining between them. The length of the CDR3 is 13 residues. The CDR3 nucleotides read TGTGCCAGCAGTTTAGGGTCGACTCAGCCCCAGCATTTT. Translated: CASSLGSTQPQHF.

This clonotype was counted a few times. V gene TRBV9 combines with J gene TRBJ2-5, with D possibly called TRBD1 or TRBD2 (6 bases each). Trimming took 0 bases from V and 5 from J, leaving 14 bases between them. The CDR3 totals 15 residues. Germline V gene data show CDR1 as SGDLS and CDR2 as YYNGEE. CDR3 DNA sequence: TGTGCCAGCAGCGTAGACAGGGACTCTTGGGAGACCCAGTACTTC. Translating it yields CASSVDRDSWETQYF.

This clonotype was detected ten times or more. This rearrangement joins TRBV13 to TRBJ2-7, with D perhaps TRBD2 (6 bases). Trimming cost V 1 base and J 1 base, with 8 bases left between them. Germline V lookup: CDR1 PRHDT, CDR2 FYEKMQ (reference sequence). The CDR3 is made up of 14 amino acids. For the CDR3, the DNA is TGTGCCAGCAGCTTAGCGCGGGGTTCCTACGAGCAGTACTTC. Translation gives CASSLARGSYEQYF.

The chain has TRBV7-2 and TRBJ2-5; 11 bases match TRBD1. The germline CDR1 and CDR2 sequences are SGHTA and FQGNSA. The CDR3 totals 14 residues. Unmatched junction bases numbered 7, after V lost 7 bases and J lost 6 bases. The CDR3 DNA reads as TGTGCCAGCACCCGGGACAGGGGGTGGAAGACCCAGTACTTC. Amino acids: CASTRDRGWKTQYF.

The chain couples TRBV5-1 to TRBJ2-1, with 7 bases fitting TRBD1. CDR3 length equals 12 residues. J was trimmed by 7 bases and V by 4 bases; bases with no gene match: 2. Germline loops: CDR1 SGHRS, CDR2 YFSETQ. The CDR3 loop is CASSIQGNEQFF. In DNA, the CDR3 is TGCGCCAGCAGCATACAGGGGAATGAGCAGTTCTTC.

This clonotype has just a few counts. V is TRBV7-9 and J is TRBJ1-1, with a tentative D call TRBD1 (5 bases). CDR3 length: 14 amino acids. The germline V gene has CDR1 SEHNR and CDR2 FQNEAQ (reference sequence). V lost 8 bases and J lost 4, with 17 bases in between. The CDR3 here is CASGATERGTEAFF. The CDR3 DNA reads as TGTGCCAGCGGGGCGACAGAGCGAGGCACTGAAGCTTTCTTT.

In its sample, this clonotype was seen many times. The V gene is TRBV11-1, the J gene TRBJ2-3, with D unresolved. This CDR3 comprises 16 residues. Germline lookup yields CDR1 SGHAT and CDR2 FQDESV (reference sequence). V was trimmed by 1 base and J by 6 bases, leaving 17 bases between them. The CDR3 nucleotides read TGTGCCAGCAGCTTAGGTGGAAACCCAACTACCGATACGCAGTATTTT. Its translation: CASSLGGNPTTDTQYF.